These T cell receptor beta chains were read from a single sample in a study of blood T cell repertoires in COVID-19. Repertoires were generated with immunoSEQ multiplex PCR, while TCRdb's copy carries only in-frame clones and drops some. Of about 140,000 clones listed, more than 85% are singletons. Material: peripheral blood. These receptors all stem from a human donor in a cohort sampled during active COVID-19. The conserved cysteine and the conserved F or W are not part of the CDR3 here. Each record gives: V gene, D gene, CDR3 protein. The D gene is left open where the match is weak.

v_call: TRBV11-2
d_call: TRBD1
cdr3_aa: ASSTWTGRADTQY

v_call: TRBV7-3
d_call: TRBD2
cdr3_aa: ASSFSGRRTEQF

v_call: TRBV6-5
d_call: TRBD1
cdr3_aa: ASGRDRGGTGELF

v_call: TRBV19
d_call: TRBD2
cdr3_aa: ASSSILAGEETQY

v_call: TRBV6-1
d_call: -
cdr3_aa: ASSESMYSNQPQH

v_call: TRBV5-1
d_call: TRBD2
cdr3_aa: ASSLPGGPTDEQF

v_call: TRBV3-1/TRBV3-2
d_call: TRBD1
cdr3_aa: ASSPTGFRYEQY

v_call: TRBV9
d_call: TRBD2
cdr3_aa: ASSPRLAGTQETQY

v_call: TRBV28
d_call: -
cdr3_aa: ASTGSPGNTIY

v_call: TRBV19
d_call: TRBD1
cdr3_aa: ASSGTGAYYGYT

v_call: TRBV19
d_call: -
cdr3_aa: ASSMEPNQPQH

v_call: TRBV10-1
d_call: -
cdr3_aa: ASSRLVGTENEQF

v_call: TRBV3-1/TRBV3-2
d_call: -
cdr3_aa: ASSQVIAEEQF

v_call: TRBV29-1
d_call: -
cdr3_aa: SANRDNEQF

v_call: TRBV4-1
d_call: TRBD2
cdr3_aa: ASGGLAGVEQF

v_call: TRBV14
d_call: -
cdr3_aa: ASSQMGARSYEQY

v_call: TRBV13
d_call: -
cdr3_aa: ASSNSGEGDNEQF

v_call: TRBV27
d_call: -
cdr3_aa: ASSFTGSNQPQH

v_call: TRBV18
d_call: TRBD1
cdr3_aa: ASSRPTGAGNTIY

v_call: TRBV7-8
d_call: -
cdr3_aa: ASSLGQNNQPQH

v_call: TRBV7-9
d_call: TRBD1
cdr3_aa: ASSSIQGTGNTIY

v_call: TRBV15
d_call: TRBD1
cdr3_aa: ATSRRHTGGGSPLH

v_call: TRBV19
d_call: -
cdr3_aa: ASSIRGTGELF

v_call: TRBV7-9
d_call: -
cdr3_aa: ASSLGSSRATGELF

v_call: TRBV9
d_call: -
cdr3_aa: ASSVGGVSYEQY

v_call: TRBV11-2
d_call: -
cdr3_aa: ARGGQGACGNQPQH

v_call: TRBV28
d_call: TRBD1
cdr3_aa: ASLRGGGGYT

v_call: TRBV7-3
d_call: TRBD2
cdr3_aa: ASSLTSGGAADTQY

v_call: TRBV4-1
d_call: TRBD1
cdr3_aa: ASSQGDSLYGYT

v_call: TRBV11-2
d_call: TRBD2
cdr3_aa: ASSSSRTSGIKQY

v_call: TRBV5-1
d_call: -
cdr3_aa: ASSLMGGISMNTEAF

v_call: TRBV18
d_call: TRBD1
cdr3_aa: ASSQSDRGLGETQY

v_call: TRBV19
d_call: TRBD1
cdr3_aa: ASSIGTASSGNTIY